This entry lists 16 T cell receptor beta chains sequenced from one sample in a study of cytomegalovirus exposure and HLA in healthy donors. With 60 Vbeta and 13 Jbeta primers, the PCR was carried out. Assay: immunoSEQ multiplex PCR; the TCRdb copy retains only in-frame clones and omits some. This table has 120,000 or so clones, approximately 71% appearing once. The sample taken for sequencing was PBMCs. These receptors originate from a woman aged 50 to 65 in good health and CMV-seronegative.

This chain links TRBV7-3 with TRBJ2-1; 9 bases fit TRBD2. The germline V gene has CDR1 SGHTA and CDR2 FQGTGA. The CDR3 is 13 amino acids. The junction had 5 bases not matched to a gene; V was cut back by 6 bases and J by 8 bases. This CDR3 reads CASRNSGSHEQFF. The CDR3 nucleotides read TGTGCCAGCAGAAATAGCGGGAGCCATGAGCAGTTCTTC. The variable domain in full, with the rest retrieved from reference TRBV7-3 and TRBJ2-1, is GAGVSQTPSNKVTEKGKYVELRCDPISGHTALYWYRQSLGQGPEFLIYFQGTGAADDSGLPNDRFFAVRPEGSVSTLKIQRTERGDSAVYLCASRNSGSHEQFFGPGTRLTVL.

The chain couples TRBV7-8 to TRBJ1-1; D ambiguous. V was pared by 5 bases and J by 11 bases, with 21 bases between. This CDR3 is built from 14 residues. Germline V CDR1 and CDR2: SGHVS, FQNEAQ. CDR3 in amino acids: CASSPGVSFPSAFF. Here the CDR3 DNA reads TGTGCCAGCAGCCCCGGGGTATCCTTCCCTTCGGCTTTCTTT.

The chain joins TRBV28 to TRBJ1-2; D unresolved. The germline V gene encodes CDR1 MDHEN and CDR2 SYDVKM. The CDR3 contains 15 residues. V lost 2 bases, J lost 4 bases, and 14 bases lay in between. CDR3 sequence reads: CASSLGLAVAYGYTF. Written as DNA, the CDR3 is TGTGCCAGCAGTTTAGGTTTGGCAGTCGCCTATGGCTACACCTTC.

This clone was detected once. The chain recombines TRBV28 with TRBJ2-2, with TRBD1 matching 7 bases. J lost 0 bases, V lost 6 bases, and 4 bases had no gene match. Per germline, CDR1 MDHEN and CDR2 SYDVKM. This CDR3 is built from 15 residues. In DNA form, the CDR3 reads TGTGCCAGCAGGGAAACAGGGGCGAACACCGGGGAGCTGTTTTTT. Amino acid sequence: CASRETGANTGELFF.

This rearrangement joins TRBV6-1 to TRBJ2-5, with a possible D match to TRBD2 (7 bases). The CDR3 is made up of 15 amino acids. V was clipped by 3 bases and J by 5 bases, with 16 bases between them. Per germline, CDR1 MNHNS and CDR2 SASEGT. CDR3 sequence: CASSDEGGGAETQYF. CDR3 bases: TGTGCCAGCAGTGACGAGGGGGGGGGCGCGGAGACCCAGTACTTC.

The V gene is TRBV18, the J gene TRBJ2-3, with 8 positions matching TRBD1. The CDR3 has 15 amino acids. Germline CDR1 reads KGHSH; CDR2 reads LQKENI. Trimming removed 4 bases from V and 2 bases from J; junction bases left unmatched: 5. The CDR3 sequence: CASSQTGVFTDTQYF. CDR3 in DNA: TGTGCCAGCTCACAGACAGGGGTTTTCACAGATACGCAGTATTTT.

The chain carries TRBV19 and TRBJ2-3, with D possibly matching TRBD1 (5 bases). In germline, CDR1 is LNHDA, CDR2 SQIVND (reference sequence). The CDR3 is made up of 13 amino acids. The V and J ends lost 5 bases and 2 bases respectively, with 8 bases between them. The CDR3 here is CASSGALTDTQYF. In DNA, the CDR3 is TGTGCCAGTAGTGGGGCCCTCACAGATACGCAGTATTTT.

The V and J genes are TRBV28 and TRBJ2-7; D perhaps matches TRBD2 (7 bases). Trimming pared 4 bases from V and 5 bases from J, leaving 18 bases between. This CDR3 region has 15 residues. In germline, CDR1 is MDHEN, CDR2 SYDVKM. The CDR3 DNA follows: TGTGCCAGCAGTTCCGCCGGGGGGCTCGGCAACGAGCAGTACTTC. It encodes CASSSAGGLGNEQYF.

The CDR3 protein is CASSLVPQPRTDTQYF. CDR3 nucleotides: TGTGCCAGCAGCCTAGTTCCCCAACCCCGCACAGATACGCAGTATTTT. V and J are TRBV28 and TRBJ2-3; D gene ambiguous. Trimming stripped 6 bases from V and 1 base from J, with 17 bases between. Looked up from germline, CDR1 is MDHEN and CDR2 is SYDVKM. The CDR3 totals 16 residues.

The V gene is TRBV5-1, the J gene TRBJ2-7; TRBD2 might be the D (6 bases). V was shortened by 1 base and J by 5 bases, with 16 bases between the two germline ends. Germline assignment: CDR1 SGHRS and CDR2 YFSETQ. The CDR3 is 15 residues long. CDR3 region: CASSLLETSYDEQYF. The CDR3 DNA follows: TGCGCCAGCAGCTTGCTTGAGACTAGTTACGACGAGCAGTACTTC.

The V and J genes are TRBV7-2 and TRBJ1-3; no definite D call. The CDR3 spans 15 residues. The V and J ends lost 5 bases and 0 bases respectively, with 11 bases between them. Germline V CDR1 and CDR2: SGHTA, FQGNSA. Here the CDR3 DNA reads TGTGCCAGCAGCACCTCAGTGATCTCTGGAAACACCATATATTTT. This translates into CASSTSVISGNTIYF.

This clone was counted between two and nine times. The chain uses TRBV5-1 and TRBJ2-7; D is perhaps TRBD2 (5 bases). Deletions cut 7 bases from V and 2 bases from J, with 10 bases between. The CDR3 spans 12 residues. Germline lookup yields CDR1 SGHRS and CDR2 YFSETQ. The CDR3 DNA follows: TGCGCCAGCCGGACGGAGGCCTACGAGCAGTACTTC. Translating gives CASRTEAYEQYF.

This chain uses TRBV6-5 with TRBJ2-7; 11 nucleotides align to TRBD2. Unmatched junction bases numbered 4, after V lost 6 bases and J lost 3 bases. The CDR3 covers 14 residues. The germline gives CDR1 MNHEY, CDR2 SVGAGI. CDR3 loop: CASSMGLADYEQYF. CDR3 in DNA: TGTGCCAGCAGCATGGGACTAGCGGACTACGAGCAGTACTTC.

This clone turned up a few times. V gene TRBV27 combines with J gene TRBJ2-2, with no clear D. Germline CDR1 reads MNHEY; CDR2 reads SMNVEV (reference sequence). The CDR3 is 13 residues long. V was cut by 5 bases and J by 2 bases, with 6 bases left in between. The CDR3 here is CASSPVNTGELFF. The CDR3 bases are TGTGCCAGCAGTCCTGTTAACACCGGGGAGCTGTTTTTT.

This clone was observed a handful of times. This chain joins TRBV9 and TRBJ2-7; tentative D call: TRBD1 (5 bases). From germline, CDR1 is SGDLS and CDR2 YYNGEE. The CDR3 totals 14 residues. V was shortened by 2 bases and J by 0 bases, with 9 bases between the two germline ends. This CDR3 is CASSVDTFSYEQYF. The CDR3 DNA is TGTGCCAGCAGCGTGGACACCTTCTCCTACGAGCAGTACTTC.

This clone was recorded a few times. The CDR3 spells CASSKVRVVYEQYF. CDR3 DNA sequence: TGTGCCAGCAGCAAAGTCAGGGTAGTCTACGAGCAGTACTTC. V and J are TRBV5-4 and TRBJ2-7; possibly TRBD1 for D (5 bases). The CDR3 extends over 14 amino acids. Between the trimmed V and J ends, which lost 4 bases and 3 bases, there was a span of 14 bases. Looked up from germline, CDR1 is SGHNT and CDR2 is YYREEE (reference sequence). Based on the CDR3 plus reference TRBV5-4 and TRBJ2-7, the full variable domain is ETGVTQSPTHLIKTRGQQVTLRCSSQSGHNTVSWYQQALGQGPQFIFQYYREEENGRGNFPPRFSGLQFPNYSSELNVNALELDDSALYLCASSKVRVVYEQYFGPGTRLTVT.